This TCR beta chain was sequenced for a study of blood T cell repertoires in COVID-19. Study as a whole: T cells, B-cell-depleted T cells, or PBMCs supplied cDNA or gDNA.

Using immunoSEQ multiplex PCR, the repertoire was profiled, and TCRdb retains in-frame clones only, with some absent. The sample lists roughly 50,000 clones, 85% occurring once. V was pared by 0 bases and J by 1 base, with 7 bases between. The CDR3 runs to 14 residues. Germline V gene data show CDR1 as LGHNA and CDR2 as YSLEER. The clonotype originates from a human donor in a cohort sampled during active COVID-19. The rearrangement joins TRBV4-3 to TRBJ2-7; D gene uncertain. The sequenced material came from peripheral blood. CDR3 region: CASSQDRVSYEQYF. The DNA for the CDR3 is TGCGCCAGCAGCCAAGATCGGGTGTCCTACGAGCAGTACTTC.